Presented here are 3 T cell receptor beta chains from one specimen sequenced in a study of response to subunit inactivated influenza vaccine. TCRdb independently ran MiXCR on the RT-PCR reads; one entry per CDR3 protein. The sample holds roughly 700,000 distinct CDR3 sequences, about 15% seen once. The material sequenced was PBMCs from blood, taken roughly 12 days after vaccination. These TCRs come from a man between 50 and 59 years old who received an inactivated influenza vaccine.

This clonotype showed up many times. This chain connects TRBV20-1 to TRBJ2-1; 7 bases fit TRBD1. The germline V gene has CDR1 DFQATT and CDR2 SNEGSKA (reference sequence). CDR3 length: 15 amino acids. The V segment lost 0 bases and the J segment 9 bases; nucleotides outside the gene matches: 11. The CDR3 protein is CSARDYLKGGGEQFF. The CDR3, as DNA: TGCAGTGCTAGAGATTACCTTAAAGGGGGCGGTGAGCAGTTCTTC.

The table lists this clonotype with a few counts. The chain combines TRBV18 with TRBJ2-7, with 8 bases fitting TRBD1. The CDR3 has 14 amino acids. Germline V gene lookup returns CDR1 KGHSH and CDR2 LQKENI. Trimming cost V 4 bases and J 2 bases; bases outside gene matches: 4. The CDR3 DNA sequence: TGTGCCAGCTCACGTGACAGGGGAGCCTACGAGCAGTACTTC. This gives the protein CASSRDRGAYEQYF.

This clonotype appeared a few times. CDR3 residues: CASSPPGAHREGTTYEQYF. The CDR3 coding sequence is TGTGCCAGCTCACCACCCGGTGCTCACCGGGAGGGGACTACCTACGAGCAGTACTTC. This sequence joins TRBV18 and TRBJ2-7, with TRBD2 matching 8 bases. The CDR3 is 19 amino acids. The V segment lost 0 bases and the J segment 2 bases; nucleotides outside the gene matches: 15. CDR1 is KGHSH, CDR2 LQKENI, per germline.